Given below is one T cell receptor beta chain in context. Its antigen is not known. TCRdb's copy holds only in-frame clones and misses some; the assay was immunoSEQ multiplex PCR. The sample consists of more than 55,000 clones, approximately 91% of them appearing once. The data derive from a study of OX40 agonist ivuxolimab in advanced cancers. General study findings and limits: Doses of 0.1 to 3.0 mg/kg were accompanied by clonal expansion of CD4+ and CD8+ blood T cells by week 6.

The receptor's source is an adult with an advanced solid tumor such as melanoma, head and neck, liver or kidney cancer. Sample: CD4+ or CD8+ T cells sorted from blood, taken in a trial of the OX40 agonist ivuxolimab.

The CDR3 DNA follows: TGCGCCAGCAGCTTCTCAGGGACAGCAAACACCGGGGAGCTGTTTTTT. Its protein is CASSFSGTANTGELFF. The genes are TRBV5-1 and TRBJ2-2, with 7 positions matching TRBD1. Germline lookup yields CDR1 SGHRS and CDR2 YFSETQ. J gave up 2 bases and V 2 bases, and 6 bases lay outside the gene matches. CDR3 length equals 16 residues.